The 16 T cell receptor beta chains below were found in one sample sequenced in a study of identical twins' blood T cells. TCRdb re-called the 5' RACE reads through MiXCR, storing one row per CDR3 protein. This sample has hundreds of thousands of distinct CDR3 sequences, with roughly 31% found just once. Sequencing was done on a sample of PBMCs. Every receptor here comes from a woman between 18 and 50 years old in good health.

The chain links TRBV7-6 to TRBJ2-2, with 12 bases fitting TRBD2. The CDR3 is 17 amino acids. With V trimmed by 5 bases and J by 2 bases, 6 bases remained unmatched. CDR1 is SGHVS, CDR2 FNYEAQ, per germline. The CDR3 region has the DNA TGTGCCAGCAGCAGACTAGCGGGGGCCTTTAACACCGGGGAGCTGTTTTTT. Amino acid sequence: CASSRLAGAFNTGELFF.

This clonotype was observed a handful of times. The chain recombines TRBV29-1 with TRBJ1-1, with no clear D. The CDR3 is 13 amino acids. The V gene lost 7 bases and the J gene lost 1 base, with 13 bases spanning the gap. CDR1 and CDR2 (germline): SQVTM, ANQGSEA. This chain's CDR3 is CSALGGSNTEAFF. CDR3 in DNA: TGCAGCGCCCTCGGAGGTTCGAACACTGAAGCTTTCTTT.

Details on this clonotype: A read error is possible here, since a much larger clone lies one base away. The chain carries TRBV2 and TRBJ1-2, with D tentatively TRBD1 (5 bases). V gave up 6 bases and J gave up 2 bases, with 13 bases separating them. Germline V gene data show CDR1 as SNHLY and CDR2 as FYNNEI. The CDR3 totals 14 residues. The CDR3 reads CASRRQKANYGYTF. Written as DNA, the CDR3 is TGTGCCAGCAGAAGACAGAAAGCCAACTATGGCTACACCTTC.

This clonotype was recorded at least ten times. The chain links TRBV20-1 to TRBJ2-7; the match to TRBD2 covers 11 bases. CDR3 length: 16 amino acids. Germline assignment: CDR1 DFQATT and CDR2 SNEGSKA (reference sequence). Trimming at V came to 4 bases and at J to 0 bases, leaving 8 bases not matched to a gene. CDR3 bases: TGCAGTGCTACCATCCTAGCGGGGGGTAGCTCCTACGAGCAGTACTTC. Its translation is CSATILAGGSSYEQYF.

This clonotype was seen repeatedly, ten times or more. V is TRBV29-1 and J is TRBJ2-4; D is uncertain. This CDR3 spans 12 amino acids. CDR1 and CDR2 (germline): SQVTM, ANQGSEA. V lost 1 base to trimming and J lost 3 bases, with 4 bases between them. CDR3: CSVEGGKNIQYF. CDR3 DNA sequence: TGCAGCGTTGAAGGTGGCAAAAACATTCAGTACTTC.

The chain joins TRBV6-5 to TRBJ1-6, with D perhaps matching TRBD1 (5 bases). Trimming removed 6 bases from V and 4 bases from J, with 16 bases in between. The germline V gene has CDR1 MNHEY and CDR2 SVGAGI. The CDR3 spans 16 residues. This CDR3 is CASSLGPLLYNSPLHF. DNA for the CDR3: TGTGCCAGCAGCCTGGGGCCTCTACTTTATAATTCACCCCTCCACTTT.

Many counts were recorded for this clonotype. The CDR3 sequence is CAISEALAEDTQYF. The CDR3, as DNA: TGTGCCATCAGTGAAGCACTAGCTGAAGATACGCAGTATTTT. The rearrangement links TRBV10-3 to TRBJ2-3, with D possibly TRBD2 on 6 matching bases. CDR1 and CDR2 (germline): ENHRY, SYGVKD. Trimming stripped 3 bases from V and 5 bases from J, with 12 bases between. This CDR3 is built from 14 residues.

The V and J genes are TRBV11-2 and TRBJ2-1; 8 nucleotides align to TRBD2. The CDR3 runs 16 residues. Losses at the gene ends were 1 base for V and 9 bases for J; bases not matched to a gene: 11. CDR1 and CDR2 (germline): SGHAT, FQNNGV. The CDR3 protein is CASSLVAAREVFEQFF. The CDR3 bases are TGTGCCAGCAGCTTAGTAGCTGCGCGGGAGGTATTTGAGCAGTTCTTC.

Details on this clonotype: Since a much larger clone is just one base distant, this may be a read error. Since the CDR3 does not end with the conserved phenylalanine or tryptophan, this likely comes from a read error. The chain links TRBV20-1 to TRBJ1-1; D remains unclear. There are 10 residues in the CDR3. The germline gives CDR1 DFQATT, CDR2 SNEGSKA (reference sequence). Here the CDR3 reads CVGGDTEAFL. Written as DNA, the CDR3 is TGCGTAGGAGGTGACACTGAAGCTTTCCTT.

The chain is built from TRBV20-1 and TRBJ1-6; TRBD1 agrees at 10 bases. The CDR3 runs 14 residues. Trimming took 6 bases from V and 7 from J; bases not matched to a gene: 6. Germline V gene data show CDR1 as DFQATT and CDR2 as SNEGSKA (reference sequence). CDR3 protein: CSATGGVWNSPLHF. The CDR3 coding sequence is TGCAGTGCGACAGGGGGCGTGTGGAATTCACCCCTCCACTTT.

This clonotype was detected ten times or more. The chain uses TRBV4-1 and TRBJ1-4, with D hard to call. The ends were cut back, 0 bases at V and 10 bases at J, with 9 bases in the middle. CDR1 and CDR2 (germline): MGHRA, YSYEKL. CDR3 length equals 13 residues. CDR3 loop: CASSQDWRAKLFF. The CDR3, as DNA: TGCGCCAGCAGCCAAGACTGGAGGGCAAAACTGTTTTTT.

This chain joins TRBV12-3 or TRBV12-4 and TRBJ1-1, with TRBD1 identical over 7 bases. With 2 bases clipped from V and 4 bases from J, the junction kept 1 base outside the gene matches. This CDR3 contains 13 residues. The CDR3 region is CASSLWTGTEAFF. In DNA, the CDR3 is TGTGCCAGCAGTTTATGGACAGGCACTGAAGCTTTCTTT.

The CDR3 region is CASSLTGEGNQPQHF. The DNA of the CDR3 is TGCGCCAGCAGCTTAACGGGGGAAGGCAATCAGCCCCAGCATTTT. The rearrangement links TRBV5-1 to TRBJ1-5, with D perhaps matching TRBD1 (5 bases). V gave up 2 bases and J gave up 2 bases, with 11 bases separating them. In germline, CDR1 is SGHRS, CDR2 YFSETQ. The CDR3 has 15 residues.

This clonotype turned up a few times. This chain connects TRBV5-1 to TRBJ1-1; weak D call: TRBD1 (5 bases). The CDR3 is made up of 14 amino acids. The germline V gene encodes CDR1 SGHRS and CDR2 YFSETQ. With 0 bases removed from V and 1 base from J, the gap between germline ends came to 7 bases. The CDR3 sequence is CASSLGTSNTEAFF. The CDR3 DNA reads as TGCGCCAGCAGCTTGGGGACATCGAACACTGAAGCTTTCTTT.

The CDR3 protein is CASTLGGDYMNIQYF. CDR3 DNA: TGTGCCAGCACCCTAGGAGGGGACTATATGAACATTCAGTACTTC. The chain links TRBV28 to TRBJ2-4; 7 bases fit TRBD2. The CDR3 loop spans 15 amino acids. CDR1 is MDHEN and CDR2 is SYDVKM in the germline V gene. J gave up 7 bases and V 7 bases, and 13 bases lay outside the gene matches.

In its sample, this clonotype was seen a few times. The rearrangement uses TRBV29-1 and TRBJ1-2; 8 bases match TRBD1. The ends lost 3 bases at V and 10 bases at J; junction bases unmatched: 10. The CDR3 runs 13 residues. The germline CDR1 and CDR2 sequences are SQVTM and ANQGSEA. The CDR3 DNA reads as TGCAGCGTTGACAAGGGACAGGTATTTGCCTACACCTTC. This encodes CSVDKGQVFAYTF.